This T cell receptor beta chain was obtained from a study of blood T cell repertoires in COVID-19. The data were produced by immunoSEQ multiplex PCR, yet TCRdb's version contains in-frame clones alone and is incomplete. Among some 340,000 clones listed, 85% to 95% were seen once. V was shortened by 3 bases and J by 6 bases, with 30 bases between the two germline ends. This CDR3 is 21 amino acids long. Germline CDR1 and CDR2: SGHDN and FVKESK. Sequencing was carried out using PBMCs or T cells enriched from blood (not recorded which). This TCR was sampled from a woman in her twenties or thirties who had been exposed to COVID-19. The rearrangement uses TRBV14 and TRBJ1-6, with D possibly TRBD1 on 5 matching bases. The CDR3 nucleotides read TGTGCCAGCAGCCACTTTGGAACCCTCCGGGACTCCTTTGGACCTAATTCACCCCTCCACTTT. Its protein is CASSHFGTLRDSFGPNSPLHF.